This T cell receptor (beta chain) was identified during a study of vaccination effects on CD4 cells after COVID-19. Peptide-pool stimulation followed by sequencing identified expanded antigen-specific CD4+ clonotypes in the ViraFEST assay. Following an approximately 11-day culture, CD4+ T cells were purified. Each person got two doses of an mRNA SARS-CoV-2 vaccine, BNT162b2 or mRNA-1273. Cultures used roughly 1.8 million PBMC per well, around 9 IU/ml IL-2 and 9.5 to 10 ug/ml peptides. On both days 3 and 7, half of the culture medium was replaced with IL-2 medium. Germline values: CDR1 SQVTM, CDR2 ANQGSEA. This CDR3 region has 10 residues. V dropped 4 bases and J dropped 5 bases, with 5 bases sitting between them. About this clone itself: The antigen remains unidentified.

Profiling relied on immunoSEQ multiplex PCR, and the TCRdb table lists in-frame clones only, not all of them. The sample includes about 69,000 clones, 74% seen only once; the top ten take about 1.6%. The receptor's source is a human donor who received a COVID-19 vaccine. The specimen comprised CD4+ T cells from PBMCs cultured with HCoV-229E spike peptides, sampled after COVID-19 vaccination. The chain recombines TRBV29-1 with TRBJ1-2; no definite D call. The CDR3 nucleotides are TGCAGCGTTGGAGAATATGGCTACACCTTC. Amino acids: CSVGEYGYTF.